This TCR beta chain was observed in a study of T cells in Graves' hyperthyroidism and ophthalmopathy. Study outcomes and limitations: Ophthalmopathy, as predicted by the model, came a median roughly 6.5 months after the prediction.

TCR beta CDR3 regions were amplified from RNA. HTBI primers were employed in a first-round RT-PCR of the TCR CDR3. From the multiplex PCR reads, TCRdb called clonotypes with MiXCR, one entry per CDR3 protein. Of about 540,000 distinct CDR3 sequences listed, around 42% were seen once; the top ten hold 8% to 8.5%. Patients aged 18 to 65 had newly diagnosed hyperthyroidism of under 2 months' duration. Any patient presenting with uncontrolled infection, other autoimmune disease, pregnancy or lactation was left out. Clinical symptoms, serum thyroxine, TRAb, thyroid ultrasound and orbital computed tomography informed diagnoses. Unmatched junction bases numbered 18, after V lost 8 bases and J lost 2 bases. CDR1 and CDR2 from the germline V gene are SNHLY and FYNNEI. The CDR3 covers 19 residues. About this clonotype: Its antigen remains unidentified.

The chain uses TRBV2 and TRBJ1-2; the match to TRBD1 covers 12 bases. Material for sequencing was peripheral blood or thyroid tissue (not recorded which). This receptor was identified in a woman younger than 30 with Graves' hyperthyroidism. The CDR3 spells CASVSVGGTGGVRNYGYTF. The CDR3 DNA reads TGTGCCAGCGTTAGTGTGGGCGGGACAGGGGGCGTCAGAAACTATGGCTACACCTTC.